This TCR beta chain was profiled in a study of response to subunit inactivated influenza vaccine. This clonotype was picked up many times. Its antigen is currently unknown. Whole-study findings and limits: Authors suggested each seasonal influenza vaccination recruits few new T cells.

Germline CDR1 reads SGDLS; CDR2 reads YYNGEE. With V trimmed by 0 bases and J by 3 bases, 4 bases remained unmatched. CDR3 length: 16 residues. From the RT-PCR reads, TCRdb called clonotypes with MiXCR, one entry per CDR3 protein. The repertoire holds about 500,000 distinct CDR3 sequences, with 13% as singletons. This clonotype originated in a man aged 45-65 years who received an inactivated influenza vaccine. The sample here was PBMCs from blood, taken about 6 weeks after vaccination. This sequence joins TRBV9 and TRBJ2-7; TRBD1 agrees at 12 bases. CDR3 residues: CASSVGGTGGFYEQYF. CDR3 coding DNA: TGTGCCAGCAGCGTAGGGGGGACAGGGGGCTTCTACGAGCAGTACTTC.